This T cell receptor (beta chain) was identified during a study of T cells in Graves' hyperthyroidism and ophthalmopathy. Germline-derived CDR1 and CDR2 are SGHVS and FQNEAQ. The CDR3 length is 14 residues. Trimming shortened V by 2 bases and J by 4 bases, and 11 bases separated the two germline ends. This clonotype appeared a few times. What was amplified from RNA transcripts were TCR beta CDR3 regions. The HTBI primer set served for first-round RT-PCR of the TCR CDR3. TCRdb analysed the multiplex PCR reads with MiXCR anew, one entry per CDR3 protein. In the table there are about 400,000 distinct CDR3 sequences, 11% to 15% of which are singletons.

The sequenced material came from blood. The chain recombines TRBV7-8 with TRBJ2-5; D is unclear. The source is a man over 45 with Graves' ophthalmopathy. CDR3 amino acids: CASSLQVPLETQYF. DNA of the CDR3: TGTGCCAGCAGCTTACAGGTCCCCCTAGAGACCCAGTACTTC.